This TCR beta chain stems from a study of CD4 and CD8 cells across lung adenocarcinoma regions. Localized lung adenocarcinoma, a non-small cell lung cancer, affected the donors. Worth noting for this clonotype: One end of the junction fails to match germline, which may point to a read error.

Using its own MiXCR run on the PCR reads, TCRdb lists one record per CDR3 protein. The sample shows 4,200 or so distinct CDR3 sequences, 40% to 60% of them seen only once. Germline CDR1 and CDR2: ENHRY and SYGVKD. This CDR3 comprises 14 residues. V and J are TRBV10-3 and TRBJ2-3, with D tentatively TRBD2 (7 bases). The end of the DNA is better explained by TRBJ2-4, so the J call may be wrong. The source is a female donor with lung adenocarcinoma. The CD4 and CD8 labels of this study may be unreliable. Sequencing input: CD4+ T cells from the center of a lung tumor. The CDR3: CATPGAGAKNIQYF. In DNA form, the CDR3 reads TGTGCCACCCCGGGGGCGGGGGCCAAAAATATTCAGTACTTC.